The rows below give T cell receptor beta chains drawn from one sample of a study of T cells in pancreatic ductal adenocarcinoma. Produced via immunoSEQ multiplex PCR; TCRdb's table is partial and in-frame only. The data hold over 90,000 clones, with about 95% observed a single time. What was sequenced was PBMCs. The source is a human donor with pancreatic ductal adenocarcinoma. CDR3s include the opening cysteine and the closing phenylalanine or tryptophan. The order of the fields is CDR3 DNA, CDR3 protein, clone size, D gene, J gene, V gene. A D gene is named only where the DNA matches it firmly. The listing skips clone size in some rows; elsewhere it reads once, few, many or a size class.

DNA: TGCAGTGCGCCTATCTGGGAGACCCAGTACTTC
CDR3: CSAPIWETQYF
size: once
D: .
J: TRBJ2-5
V: TRBV20-1

DNA: TGTGCCAGCAGCCTAACGTCGAGGGATGGCTACACCTTC
CDR3: CASSLTSRDGYTF
size: .
D: .
J: TRBJ1-2
V: TRBV5-5

DNA: TGTGCCAGTAGTATCGGAGGAGGTCGACACGAGCAGTACTTC
CDR3: CASSIGGGRHEQYF
size: .
D: .
J: TRBJ2-7
V: TRBV19

DNA: TGTGCCAGCAGCTCCGGGACTAGCGGGAGAAATGAGCAGTTCTTC
CDR3: CASSSGTSGRNEQFF
size: .
D: TRBD2
J: TRBJ2-1
V: TRBV7-2

DNA: TGCGCCAGCAGTGCTTCCTTATACGAGCAGTACTTC
CDR3: CASSASLYEQYF
size: once
D: .
J: TRBJ2-7
V: TRBV10-2

DNA: TGTGCCATCAATGAGGGGCTTGGTGGCTACACCTTC
CDR3: CAINEGLGGYTF
size: once
D: .
J: TRBJ1-2
V: TRBV10-3

DNA: TGTGCCAGCAGCCAAGATTGGTCGGCAGGGGGTGAGACCCAGTACTTC
CDR3: CASSQDWSAGGETQYF
size: .
D: TRBD1
J: TRBJ2-5
V: TRBV4-2

DNA: TGCGCCAGCAGCCCGGGACTAGCGGGAGAGCCCTACGAGCAGTACTTC
CDR3: CASSPGLAGEPYEQYF
size: .
D: TRBD2
J: TRBJ2-7
V: TRBV5-1

DNA: TGTGCCAGCAGCTTAGTAGCGGAAGAGCAGTTCTTC
CDR3: CASSLVAEEQFF
size: .
D: .
J: TRBJ2-1
V: TRBV7-9

DNA: TGTGCCAGCAGTTATAGGGGACATAACGAGCAGTACTTC
CDR3: CASSYRGHNEQYF
size: .
D: .
J: TRBJ2-7
V: TRBV6-6

DNA: TGTGCCAGCAGTGAAGGGGGGGGCACTGAAGCTTTCTTT
CDR3: CASSEGGGTEAFF
size: .
D: .
J: TRBJ1-1
V: TRBV6-4

DNA: TGCGCCAGCAGGGATACTAGCGGGTCAAAAACCGGGGAGCTGTTTTTT
CDR3: CASRDTSGSKTGELFF
size: .
D: TRBD2
J: TRBJ2-2
V: TRBV5-1

DNA: TGCGCCAGCAGCTTGGTCTCGGGTGCGGGGCCGTATGAGCAGTTCTTC
CDR3: CASSLVSGAGPYEQFF
size: few
D: .
J: TRBJ2-1
V: TRBV5-1

DNA: TGTGCCAGCAGCGCAGGGGACACAGATACGCAGTATTTT
CDR3: CASSAGDTDTQYF
size: .
D: .
J: TRBJ2-3
V: TRBV6-1

DNA: TGTGCCAGTAGTATCTGGACTAGCGGTGATAGAGAGACCCAGTACTTC
CDR3: CASSIWTSGDRETQYF
size: once
D: TRBD2
J: TRBJ2-5
V: TRBV19

DNA: TGTGCCAGCAGCGAGGACAGGCGGGATACGCAGTATTTT
CDR3: CASSEDRRDTQYF
size: once
D: TRBD1
J: TRBJ2-3
V: TRBV7-8

DNA: TGTGCCTGGAGTTCCCCTCAGGGGAACACCGGGGAGCTGTTTTTT
CDR3: CAWSSPQGNTGELFF
size: .
D: .
J: TRBJ2-2
V: TRBV30

DNA: TGCGCCAGCAGCTCAACAGAGAACAATGAGCAGTTCTTC
CDR3: CASSSTENNEQFF
size: .
D: .
J: TRBJ2-1
V: TRBV5-1

DNA: TGCGCCAGCAGCCAAATGGGAGGTTTTTATAGGGAGACCCAGTACTTC
CDR3: CASSQMGGFYRETQYF
size: .
D: .
J: TRBJ2-5
V: TRBV4-1

DNA: TGTGCCATCAGCGAGGGACTAGCGGGAGACGAGCAGTACTTC
CDR3: CAISEGLAGDEQYF
size: .
D: TRBD2
J: TRBJ2-7
V: TRBV10-3

DNA: TGTGCCAGCAGCCAAGAAGTGAGGGGGCCCTACAATGAGCAGTTCTTC
CDR3: CASSQEVRGPYNEQFF
size: .
D: TRBD1
J: TRBJ2-1
V: TRBV14

DNA: TGCGCCAGCAGCCAAGGACTAGCGGGGTACACCGGGGAGCTGTTTTTT
CDR3: CASSQGLAGYTGELFF
size: .
D: TRBD2
J: TRBJ2-2
V: TRBV4-3

DNA: TGTGCCACCAGCAGGGGGCATGGGTCTAGCACAGATACGCAGTATTTT
CDR3: CATSRGHGSSTDTQYF
size: .
D: .
J: TRBJ2-3
V: TRBV15

DNA: TGCAGCGTGGTGAAGGCAGGGGGGCACACCGGGGAGCTGTTTTTT
CDR3: CSVVKAGGHTGELFF
size: .
D: .
J: TRBJ2-2
V: TRBV29-1

DNA: TGTGCCAGCAGCGGCGGGACTAACTTCTACGAGCAGTACTTC
CDR3: CASSGGTNFYEQYF
size: .
D: TRBD2
J: TRBJ2-7
V: TRBV9

DNA: TGCGCCAGCAGCTTGGCAACTAGCGCCGAAACCTACAATGAGCAGTTCTTC
CDR3: CASSLATSAETYNEQFF
size: .
D: TRBD2
J: TRBJ2-1
V: TRBV5-1

DNA: TGTGCCAGCGCCGGCCGGCGGGGGTTCACAGATACGCAGTATTTT
CDR3: CASAGRRGFTDTQYF
size: .
D: TRBD2
J: TRBJ2-3
V: TRBV25-1

DNA: TGTGCCAGCTCACCCGGGACAGGGTCCCTCAATCAGCCCCAGCATTTT
CDR3: CASSPGTGSLNQPQHF
size: once
D: TRBD1
J: TRBJ1-5
V: TRBV18

DNA: TGTGCCAGCAGTGAAGCGGTGCTGAGATTCTATAGCAATCAGCCCCAGCATTTT
CDR3: CASSEAVLRFYSNQPQHF
size: .
D: .
J: TRBJ1-5
V: TRBV6-1

DNA: TGTGCCAGCAGCCTTAGACTCCTCGGGAGTGCAGATACGCAGTATTTT
CDR3: CASSLRLLGSADTQYF
size: .
D: .
J: TRBJ2-3
V: TRBV7-2

DNA: TGTGCCAGCAGTTCCTATACTATGTCCTACGAGCAGTACTTC
CDR3: CASSSYTMSYEQYF
size: .
D: .
J: TRBJ2-7
V: TRBV6-6

DNA: TGTGCCAGCAGTGAGGGGCTAGCGGGAAACTACGAGCAGTACTTC
CDR3: CASSEGLAGNYEQYF
size: few
D: TRBD2
J: TRBJ2-7
V: TRBV6-1

DNA: TGTGCCAGCAGCTCTAATCCTCCCCTCGAGCAGTACTTC
CDR3: CASSSNPPLEQYF
size: .
D: .
J: TRBJ2-7
V: TRBV28

DNA: TGTGCCAGTAAATTCTCCTACAATGAGCAGTTCTTC
CDR3: CASKFSYNEQFF
size: once
D: .
J: TRBJ2-1
V: TRBV2

DNA: TGTGCTACATCTGGAAACACCATATATTTT
CDR3: CATSGNTIYF
size: .
D: .
J: TRBJ1-3
V: TRBV6-1

DNA: TGTGCCAGCAGCCAGACTAAAACCGGGGAGCTGTTTTTT
CDR3: CASSQTKTGELFF
size: .
D: .
J: TRBJ2-2
V: TRBV7-9

DNA: TGCGCCAGCAGCTTGGGCCAGGGAGGAGAGACCCAGTACTTC
CDR3: CASSLGQGGETQYF
size: .
D: .
J: TRBJ2-5
V: TRBV5-1

DNA: TGTGCCAGCAGCCCCCAGGGCGGTACCTACGAGCAGTACTTC
CDR3: CASSPQGGTYEQYF
size: .
D: .
J: TRBJ2-7
V: TRBV9

DNA: TGTGCCAGCAGCACATCCCGGGACTTCACAGATACGCAGTATTTT
CDR3: CASSTSRDFTDTQYF
size: .
D: .
J: TRBJ2-3
V: TRBV7-9

DNA: TGCAGCGCCGTCGACTTGACCCCCTACGAGCAGTACTTC
CDR3: CSAVDLTPYEQYF
size: .
D: .
J: TRBJ2-7
V: TRBV29-1

DNA: TGTGCCAGCAGCCTACCGGGGCAGCCCCAGCATTTT
CDR3: CASSLPGQPQHF
size: .
D: .
J: TRBJ1-5
V: TRBV28

DNA: TGTGCCAGCAGCCCATCGACTAGTCCCAACGAGCAGTACTTC
CDR3: CASSPSTSPNEQYF
size: few
D: .
J: TRBJ2-7
V: TRBV7-8

DNA: TGTGCCAGCAGCTTAGCAACAGGCGCCTACGAGCAGTACTTC
CDR3: CASSLATGAYEQYF
size: .
D: .
J: TRBJ2-7
V: TRBV11-2

DNA: TGTGCCAGCAGATCCGGACAGACCGGGGAGCTGTTTTTT
CDR3: CASRSGQTGELFF
size: .
D: .
J: TRBJ2-2
V: TRBV11-2

DNA: TGTGCCAGCAGGGCAGGGTTCGGGGAGCTGTTTTTT
CDR3: CASRAGFGELFF
size: once
D: .
J: TRBJ2-2
V: TRBV28

DNA: TGTGCCAGCACCCCGACTCCGGATCAGCCCCAGCATTTT
CDR3: CASTPTPDQPQHF
size: .
D: .
J: TRBJ1-5
V: TRBV28

DNA: TGTGCCAGCAGTTTTTCCGGGACTAGCGGGACCGGGGAGCTGTTTTTT
CDR3: CASSFSGTSGTGELFF
size: .
D: TRBD2
J: TRBJ2-2
V: TRBV6-5

DNA: TGTGCCAGCAGAGGACTAGCGGGAGGGGAGCAGTACTTC
CDR3: CASRGLAGGEQYF
size: .
D: TRBD2
J: TRBJ2-7
V: TRBV2

DNA: TGTGCCAGCAGCCCATTAGTGGGAGCGATGTTTTTT
CDR3: CASSPLVGAMFF
size: .
D: .
J: TRBJ2-2
V: TRBV7-2

DNA: TGTGCCAGCAGCCAGGGCAACTATGGCTACACCTTC
CDR3: CASSQGNYGYTF
size: once
D: .
J: TRBJ1-2
V: TRBV9

DNA: TGTGCCTGGACGGACTTCCACTTGGCTTTCTTT
CDR3: CAWTDFHLAFF
size: once
D: .
J: TRBJ1-1
V: TRBV30

DNA: TGTGCCAGCACCACCCCCCAAGCGAGCTCCTACGAGCAGTACTTC
CDR3: CASTTPQASSYEQYF
size: once
D: .
J: TRBJ2-7
V: TRBV28

DNA: TGTGCCAGCAGTTTTACGGGTCAGGGAAAAAACATTCAGTACTTC
CDR3: CASSFTGQGKNIQYF
size: .
D: .
J: TRBJ2-4
V: TRBV27

DNA: TGTGCCAGCAGCTTAGCGAGTGCCAATGAGCAGTTCTTC
CDR3: CASSLASANEQFF
size: .
D: .
J: TRBJ2-1
V: TRBV7-6